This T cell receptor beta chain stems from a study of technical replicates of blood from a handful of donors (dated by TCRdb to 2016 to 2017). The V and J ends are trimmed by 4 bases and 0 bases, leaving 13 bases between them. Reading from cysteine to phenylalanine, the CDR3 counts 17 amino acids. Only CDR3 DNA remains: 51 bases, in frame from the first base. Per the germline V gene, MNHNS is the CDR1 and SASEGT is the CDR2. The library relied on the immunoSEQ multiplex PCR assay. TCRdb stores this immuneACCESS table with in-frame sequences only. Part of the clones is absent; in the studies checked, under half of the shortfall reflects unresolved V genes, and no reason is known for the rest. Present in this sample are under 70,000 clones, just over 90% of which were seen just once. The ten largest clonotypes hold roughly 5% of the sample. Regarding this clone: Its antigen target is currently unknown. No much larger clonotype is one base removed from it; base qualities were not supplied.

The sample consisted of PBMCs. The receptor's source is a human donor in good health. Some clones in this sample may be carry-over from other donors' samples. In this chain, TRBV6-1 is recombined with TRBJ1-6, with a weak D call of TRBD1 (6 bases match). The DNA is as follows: TGTGCCAGCAGTGCAACAGGGAGTAGCTCCTATAATTCACCCCTCCACTTT. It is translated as CASSATGSSSYNSPLHF.